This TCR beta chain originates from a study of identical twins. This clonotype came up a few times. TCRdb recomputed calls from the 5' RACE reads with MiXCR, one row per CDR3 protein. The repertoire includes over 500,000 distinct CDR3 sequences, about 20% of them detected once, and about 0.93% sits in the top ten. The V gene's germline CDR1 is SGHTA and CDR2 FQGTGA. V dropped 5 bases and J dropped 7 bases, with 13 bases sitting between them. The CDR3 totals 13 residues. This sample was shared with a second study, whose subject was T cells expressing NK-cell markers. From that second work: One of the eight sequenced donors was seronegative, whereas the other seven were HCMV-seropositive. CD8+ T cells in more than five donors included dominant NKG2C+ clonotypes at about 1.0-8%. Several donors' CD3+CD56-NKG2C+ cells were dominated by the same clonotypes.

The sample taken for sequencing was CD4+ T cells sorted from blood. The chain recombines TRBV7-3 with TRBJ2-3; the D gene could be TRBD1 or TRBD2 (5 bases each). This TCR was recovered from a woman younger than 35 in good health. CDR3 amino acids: CASSPLGVHTQYF. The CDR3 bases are TGTGCCAGCAGCCCCCTGGGGGTCCATACGCAGTATTTT.